This TCR beta chain emerged from a study of OX40 agonist ivuxolimab in advanced cancers. Study-level information: People in dose escalation had one of these cancers: hepatocellular carcinoma, melanoma, renal cell or head and neck cancer. General observations from the study: Circulating CD4+ and CD8+ T cells showed clonal expansion by week 6 at 0.1 to 3.0 mg/kg. It was not determined which antigens were specifically recognized by the peripheral T cells that had undergone clonal expansion.

TCRdb keeps only in-frame clones here, not all; method: immunoSEQ multiplex PCR. The sample has tens of thousands of clones, 80% seen once. This clone occurred once. What it recognizes is unknown. In germline, CDR1 is LGHNA, CDR2 YNFKEQ. V shed 1 base and J 3 bases; nucleotides not matched to a gene: 10. The CDR3 covers 17 residues. The chain joins TRBV4-2 to TRBJ2-7; 9 bases are a match to TRBD2. The sequence was obtained from an adult with an advanced solid tumor such as melanoma, head and neck, liver or kidney cancer. The sample was CD4+ or CD8+ T cells sorted from blood, taken in a trial of the OX40 agonist ivuxolimab. CDR3 protein: CASSQGLNAGGGYEQYF. The CDR3 nucleotides read TGTGCCAGCAGCCAAGGGTTAAACGCGGGAGGGGGCTACGAGCAGTACTTC.